The 29 T cell receptor beta chains presented below share a single source sample, sequenced in a study of OX40 agonist ivuxolimab in advanced cancers. Repertoires were generated with immunoSEQ multiplex PCR, while TCRdb's copy carries only in-frame clones and drops some. The sample contains 120,000 or so clones, over 85% of which appear only once. Source: CD4+ or CD8+ T cells sorted from blood, taken in a trial of the OX40 agonist ivuxolimab. The source is an adult with an advanced solid tumor such as melanoma, head and neck, liver or kidney cancer.

A single count supports this clone. This chain links TRBV19 with TRBJ1-4; maybe TRBD1 (5 bases). The length of the CDR3 is 15 residues. The germline V gene has CDR1 LNHDA and CDR2 SQIVND (reference sequence). V lost 2 bases and J 1 base, leaving 8 bases between the germline ends. The CDR3 is CASSIQGGTNEKLFF. The DNA for the CDR3 is TGTGCCAGTAGTATACAGGGCGGAACTAATGAAAAACTGTTTTTT.

This chain links TRBV6-6 with TRBJ2-5; 7 bases map to TRBD1. Germline V gene sequence: CDR1 MNHNY, CDR2 SVGAGI (reference sequence). The V and J ends lost 5 bases and 5 bases, in that order; junction bases with no gene match: 11. This CDR3 spans 15 amino acids. In DNA, the CDR3 is TGTGCCAGCAGTCCGGGCTATGGGGGACAGGAGACCCAGTACTTC. Translated, it gives CASSPGYGGQETQYF.

The CDR3 region is CASSLSPPGTGEKLFF. CDR3 DNA sequence: TGTGCCAGCAGTTTATCCCCCCCAGGGACTGGTGAAAAACTGTTTTTT. The chain is built from TRBV27 and TRBJ1-4; D may be TRBD1 (5 bases). The CDR3 spans 16 residues. The germline V gene has CDR1 MNHEY and CDR2 SMNVEV (reference sequence). The V end was cut by 0 bases, the J end by 7 bases, with 15 bases between.

This clone was recorded once. The chain joins TRBV5-6 to TRBJ1-5, with D unclear. CDR1 and CDR2 from the germline V gene are SGHDT and YYEEEE. The CDR3 contains 14 residues. V was cut by 1 base and J by 5 bases, with 10 bases left in between. The DNA of the CDR3 is TGTGCCAGCAGCTTGATGACGGGTGATCAGCCCCAGCATTTT. Protein: CASSLMTGDQPQHF. Full variable domain (remainder filled in from reference TRBV5-6 and TRBJ1-5): DAGVTQSPTHLIKTRGQQVTLRCSPKSGHDTVSWYQQALGQGPQFIFQYYEEEERQRGNFPDRFSGHQFPNYSSELNVNALLLGDSALYLCASSLMTGDQPQHFGDGTRLSIL.

This clone was observed a few times. The chain joins TRBV19 to TRBJ1-1, with D possibly TRBD1 on 6 matching bases. V dropped 0 bases and J dropped 0 bases, with 20 bases sitting between them. Germline loops: CDR1 LNHDA, CDR2 SQIVND (reference sequence). The CDR3 sequence is 19 residues long. The CDR3 loop is CASSIDLFGQILMNTEAFF. CDR3 nucleotides: TGTGCCAGTAGTATAGATCTATTCGGACAGATACTTATGAACACTGAAGCTTTCTTT.

The chain uses TRBV18 and TRBJ1-2; 10 bases map to TRBD1. The CDR3 covers 14 residues. Looked up from germline, CDR1 is KGHSH and CDR2 is LQKENI. Trimming removed 2 bases from V and 8 bases from J; junction bases left unmatched: 5. This CDR3 is CASSPGTGVRGYTF. The DNA of the CDR3 is TGTGCCAGCTCACCAGGGACAGGGGTGAGAGGCTACACCTTC.

This chain joins TRBV19 and TRBJ1-1; the D is unclear. The germline V gene has CDR1 LNHDA and CDR2 SQIVND (reference sequence). The CDR3 consists of 14 residues. The V end was cut by 5 bases, the J end by 2 bases, with 12 bases between. DNA for the CDR3: TGTGCCAGTAGTGAGGCCGGGTTTAACACTGAAGCTTTCTTT. Its protein product is CASSEAGFNTEAFF.

This chain joins TRBV27 and TRBJ2-7, with D possibly matching TRBD1 (6 bases). The germline V gene has CDR1 MNHEY and CDR2 SMNVEV (reference sequence). The CDR3 sequence is 17 residues long. Trimming took off 5 bases at V and 1 base at J, with 21 bases between the two ends. CDR3 DNA: TGTGCCAGCAGTCCCGTAGTCTGGACAGATTCTTCCTACGAGCAGTACTTC. Translated: CASSPVVWTDSSYEQYF.

This clone was detected a few times. This chain connects TRBV5-1 to TRBJ2-5; no definite D call. Germline V gene data show CDR1 as SGHRS and CDR2 as YFSETQ. This CDR3 is built from 16 residues. Trimming cost V 4 bases and J 7 bases, with 23 bases left between them. In DNA form, the CDR3 reads TGCGCCAGCAGCAGATTACCGGACCCATCCCCTGGGACCCAGTACTTC. Translated, it gives CASSRLPDPSPGTQYF.

The chain joins TRBV5-6 to TRBJ2-2; TRBD1 agrees at 7 bases. Germline lookup yields CDR1 SGHDT and CDR2 YYEEEE. J was trimmed by 3 bases and V by 2 bases; bases with no gene match: 1. The CDR3 sequence is 14 residues long. The CDR3 coding sequence is TGTGCCAGCAGCTTACAGGGGTACACCGGGGAGCTGTTTTTT. This codes for CASSLQGYTGELFF.

The CDR3 nucleotides are TGTGCCAGTAGTACCCCCCTAGCGGGGGGCGTAAGAGGCACAGATACGCAGTATTTT. Protein: CASSTPLAGGVRGTDTQYF. The chain joins TRBV19 to TRBJ2-3; 11 nucleotides agree with TRBD2. The CDR3 has 19 residues. Per the germline V gene, CDR1 is LNHDA and CDR2 is SQIVND (reference sequence). V shed 4 bases and J 1 base; nucleotides not matched to a gene: 13.

In this sample, this clone turned up once. V usage is TRBV2 and J usage is TRBJ2-5, with D tentatively TRBD1 (5 bases). V was trimmed by 10 bases and J by 3 bases, leaving 18 bases between them. The CDR3 is made up of 14 amino acids. Germline loops: CDR1 SNHLY, CDR2 FYNNEI. The CDR3 DNA sequence: TGTGCCACCCATCGGACATTTTGGGAAGAGACCCAGTACTTC. It yields the protein CATHRTFWEETQYF. Supplemented by reference TRBV2 and TRBJ2-5, the full variable domain reads EPEVTQTPSHQVTQMGQEVILRCVPISNHLYFYWYRQILGQKVEFLVSFYNNEISEKSEIFDDQFSVERPDGSNFTLKIRSTKLEDSAMYFCATHRTFWEETQYFGPGTRLLVL.

J is TRBJ1-5 and V is TRBV6-6, with D perhaps TRBD1 (6 bases). Germline V CDR1 and CDR2: MNHNY, SVGAGI (reference sequence). The CDR3 consists of 16 residues. Trimming took off 4 bases at V and 2 bases at J, with 15 bases between the two ends. The CDR3 nucleotides read TGTGCCAGCAGTTCAGGTTCGAGGGGGGGCAATCAGCCCCAGCATTTT. Amino acid sequence: CASSSGSRGGNQPQHF.

The chain links TRBV6-1 to TRBJ1-1; unclear D gene. The germline CDR1 and CDR2 sequences are MNHNS and SASEGT. V gave up 6 bases and J gave up 0 bases, with 8 bases separating them. This CDR3 spans 13 amino acids. The CDR3 here is CASSQQMNTEAFF. In DNA form, the CDR3 reads TGTGCCAGCAGCCAACAGATGAACACTGAAGCTTTCTTT.

The chain recombines TRBV21-1 with TRBJ1-2. TRBV21-1 is a recognized pseudogene. CDR3 size: 12 residues. The CDR3 DNA reads TGTGCCAGCAGCCCTCGGAGAGATGGCTACACCTTC. Amino acids: CASSPRRDGYTF.

The CDR3 loop reads CASSESSYTEAFF. The CDR3 nucleotides read TGTGCCAGCAGTGAGAGCAGTTACACTGAAGCTTTCTTT. The chain couples TRBV6-1 to TRBJ1-1; D ambiguous. The CDR3 loop spans 13 amino acids. Germline V gene sequence: CDR1 MNHNS, CDR2 SASEGT. Trimming shortened V by 3 bases and J by 3 bases, and 8 bases separated the two germline ends.

This chain connects TRBV18 to TRBJ1-1; possibly TRBD1 for D (5 bases). Germline values: CDR1 KGHSH, CDR2 LQKENI. Trimming removed 5 bases at V and 5 bases at J, with 12 bases between. The CDR3 runs 13 residues. CDR3 sequence (DNA): TGTGCCAGCTCAGGAAGGGAGGGGACTGAAGCTTTCTTT. Amino acid sequence: CASSGREGTEAFF.

This rearrangement joins TRBV29-1 to TRBJ2-1; D ambiguous. CDR1 SQVTM and CDR2 ANQGSEA come from the germline V gene. This CDR3 has 12 residues. The germline V and J ends were trimmed by 5 bases and 2 bases, with 7 bases remaining between them. The CDR3 region has the DNA TGCAGCGTTATAGACCCCTACAATGAGCAGTTCTTC. Protein sequence: CSVIDPYNEQFF.

This chain connects TRBV19 to TRBJ2-1; D gene ambiguous. The V end lost 3 bases, the J end lost 9 bases, and 12 bases lay between the germline ends. The germline V gene has CDR1 LNHDA and CDR2 SQIVND (reference sequence). This CDR3 contains 13 residues. CDR3 in amino acids: CASSIGLVGEQFF. The CDR3 DNA reads TGTGCCAGTAGTATCGGGCTAGTAGGTGAGCAGTTCTTC.

The chain combines TRBV6-5 with TRBJ1-2, with D possibly matching TRBD1 (6 bases). With 6 bases removed from V and 2 bases from J, the gap between germline ends came to 13 bases. The V gene's germline CDR1 is MNHEY and CDR2 SVGAGI. The CDR3 is made up of 14 amino acids. CDR3 loop: CASRDTGYNYGYTF. As DNA, the CDR3 is TGTGCCAGCAGGGACACAGGGTACAACTATGGCTACACCTTC.

The CDR3 spells CASSPLGTSLNEQFF. The CDR3 DNA is TGTGCCAGCTCACCTCTCGGGACTAGCTTGAATGAGCAGTTCTTC. The chain combines TRBV18 with TRBJ2-1; TRBD2 aligns across 9 bases. V lost 3 bases, J lost 7 bases, and 7 bases stayed unmatched. The CDR3 consists of 15 residues. The germline gives CDR1 KGHSH, CDR2 LQKENI. The whole variable domain, remainder taken from reference TRBV18 and TRBJ2-1, is NAGVMQNPRHLVRRRGQEARLRCSPMKGHSHVYWYRQLPEEGLKFMVYLQKENIIDESGMPKERFSAEFPKEGPSILRIQQVVRGDSAAYFCASSPLGTSLNEQFFGPGTRLTVL.

The V and J genes are TRBV6-6 and TRBJ2-2; possibly TRBD1 or TRBD2 for D (5 bases each). The germline V and J ends were trimmed by 6 bases and 5 bases, with 16 bases remaining between them. Germline CDR1 is MNHNY and CDR2 is SVGAGI (reference sequence). The CDR3 totals 15 residues. CDR3 amino acids: CASSHAGSRTGELFF. The DNA for the CDR3 is TGTGCCAGCAGCCACGCAGGGAGTAGAACCGGGGAGCTGTTTTTT.

This chain joins TRBV7-6 and TRBJ2-2; TRBD1 is a possible D gene (6 bases). There are 14 residues in the CDR3. Germline V gives CDR1 SGHVS, CDR2 FNYEAQ. V lost 5 bases and J lost 0, with 7 bases in between. CDR3 coding DNA: TGTGCCAGCAGCCGACAGGCGAACACCGGGGAGCTGTTTTTT. It encodes CASSRQANTGELFF.

The chain combines TRBV19 with TRBJ2-5, with D unclear. CDR3 length: 15 amino acids. Deletions cut 1 base from V and 2 bases from J, with 11 bases between. Per germline, CDR1 LNHDA and CDR2 SQIVND (reference sequence). The CDR3 loop reads CASSIGGGQQETQYF. For the CDR3, the DNA is TGTGCCAGTAGTATAGGAGGCGGCCAACAAGAGACCCAGTACTTC.

The chain links TRBV6-5 to TRBJ1-1; D unclear. Deletions cut 5 bases from V and 8 bases from J, with 9 bases between. The CDR3 is made up of 11 amino acids. The germline V gene has CDR1 MNHEY and CDR2 SVGAGI. The CDR3 region has the DNA TGTGCCAGCAGTGCGGAGAGGGAAGCTTTCTTT. Its protein is CASSAEREAFF.

This chain uses TRBV6-1 with TRBJ1-3; D remains ambiguous. CDR3 size: 13 residues. V was pared by 7 bases and J by 6 bases, with 13 bases between. Germline V gene data show CDR1 as MNHNS and CDR2 as SASEGT. Written as DNA, the CDR3 is TGTGCCAGCATAACATCTTTCGCAAACACCATATATTTT. Translation: CASITSFANTIYF.

V usage is TRBV6-6 and J usage is TRBJ2-2, with D unclear. With 0 bases removed from V and 7 bases from J, the gap between germline ends came to 12 bases. The CDR3 consists of 15 residues. Germline V gene lookup returns CDR1 MNHNY and CDR2 SVGAGI (reference sequence). The CDR3 DNA sequence: TGTGCCAGCAGTTACTCGCTGGTGCGCGGCGGGGAGCTGTTTTTT. Amino acids: CASSYSLVRGGELFF.

This chain uses TRBV6-5 with TRBJ2-7; the D gene could be TRBD1 or TRBD2 (5 bases each). The germline V gene encodes CDR1 MNHEY and CDR2 SVGAGI. The ends were cut back, 0 bases at V and 6 bases at J, with 15 bases in the middle. CDR3 length equals 15 residues. The CDR3 nucleotides are TGTGCCAGCAGTTACTCGGGGGAACTGCCCGGCGAGCAGTACTTC. Protein product: CASSYSGELPGEQYF.

The V call is TRBV4-3, the J call TRBJ2-2; D uncertain. This CDR3 is 17 amino acids long. V lost 0 bases to trimming and J lost 0 bases, with 11 bases between them. Per the germline V gene, CDR1 is LGHNA and CDR2 is YSLEER. CDR3 nucleotides: TGCGCCAGCAGCCAAGAAAGGGTAGGAACGAACACCGGGGAGCTGTTTTTT. Protein product: CASSQERVGTNTGELFF.